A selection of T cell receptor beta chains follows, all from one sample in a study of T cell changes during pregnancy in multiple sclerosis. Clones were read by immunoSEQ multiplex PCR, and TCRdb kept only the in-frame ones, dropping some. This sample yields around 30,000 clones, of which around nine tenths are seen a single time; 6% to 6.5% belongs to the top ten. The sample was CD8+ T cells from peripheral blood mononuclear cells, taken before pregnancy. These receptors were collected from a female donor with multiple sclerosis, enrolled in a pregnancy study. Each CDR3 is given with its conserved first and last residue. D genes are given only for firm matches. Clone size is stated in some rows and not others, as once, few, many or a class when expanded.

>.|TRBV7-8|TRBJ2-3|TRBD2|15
TGTGCCAGCAGCGACCGACTAGCCGGCACAGATACGCAGTATTTT
CASSDRLAGTDTQYF
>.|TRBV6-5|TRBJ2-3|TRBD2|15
TGTGCCAGCAGTACCCTTAGCGGGAGTTCGGATACGCAGTATTTT
CASSTLSGSSDTQYF
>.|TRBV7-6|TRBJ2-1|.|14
TGTGCCAGCAGCTTAGACAGGGACTACAATGAGCAGTTCTTC
CASSLDRDYNEQFF
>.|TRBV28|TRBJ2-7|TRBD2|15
TGTGCCAGCAGGAAAACTAGCGGGAGGGTCTACGAGCAGTACTTC
CASRKTSGRVYEQYF
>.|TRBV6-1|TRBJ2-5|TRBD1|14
TGTGCCGGGCCCGGGACAGGGTTTCAAGAGACCCAGTACTTC
CAGPGTGFQETQYF
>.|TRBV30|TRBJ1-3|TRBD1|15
TGTGCCTGGAGTACGGGGACAGGCGTTGGAAACACCATATATTTT
CAWSTGTGVGNTIYF
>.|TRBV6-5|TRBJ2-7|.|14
TGTGCCAGCAGTTCGCTCAGGGATACCTACGAGCAGTACTTC
CASSSLRDTYEQYF
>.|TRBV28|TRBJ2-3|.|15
TGTGCCAGCAAATTGGGTGCCGCTCTAGAGGATACGCAGTATTTT
CASKLGAALEDTQYF
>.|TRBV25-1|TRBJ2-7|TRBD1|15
TGTGCCAGCAGTGCCGGGACAGGGCTTTTATACGAGCAGTACTTC
CASSAGTGLLYEQYF
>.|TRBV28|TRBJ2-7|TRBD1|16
TGTGCCAGCAGCCTCGTAAGGACAGGGTCAAACCACGAGCAGTACTTC
CASSLVRTGSNHEQYF
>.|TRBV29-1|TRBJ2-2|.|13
TGCAGCGTATTAGCGGCGAACACCGGGGAGCTGTTTTTT
CSVLAANTGELFF
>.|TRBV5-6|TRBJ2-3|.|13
TGTGCCAGCAGCTTGGAACTGCCAGATACGCAGTATTTT
CASSLELPDTQYF
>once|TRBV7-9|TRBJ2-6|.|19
TGTGCCAGCAGCTTAGGGGTCAGGGGAACTTCATCTGGGGCCAACGTCCTGACTTTC
CASSLGVRGTSSGANVLTF
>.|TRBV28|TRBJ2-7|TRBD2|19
TGTGCCAGCAGTTTGTCCCGACTAGCGGGAGTCCCTTCGGAATTTGAGCAGTACTTC
CASSLSRLAGVPSEFEQYF
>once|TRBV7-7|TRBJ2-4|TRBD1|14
TGTGCTAGCAAATGGACAGGGCTGGGAAACATTCAGTACTTC
CASKWTGLGNIQYF
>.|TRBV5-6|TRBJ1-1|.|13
TGTGCCAGCAGCTTACAGGCCTCCGGTGAAGCTTTCTTT
CASSLQASGEAFF
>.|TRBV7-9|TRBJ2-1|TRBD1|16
TGTGCCAGCAGCTTCGGGACAGGGGGAATCTACAATGAGCAGTTCTTC
CASSFGTGGIYNEQFF
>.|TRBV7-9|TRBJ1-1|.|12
TGTGCCAGCAGCGCACCAGGGACTGAAGCTTTCTTT
CASSAPGTEAFF
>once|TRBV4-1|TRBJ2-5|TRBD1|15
TGCGCCAGCAGCCTCGGGACAGGGGGCTACGAGACCCAGTACTTC
CASSLGTGGYETQYF
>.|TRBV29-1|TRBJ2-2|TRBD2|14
TGCAGCGTTCTGACTAGCGGTAACACCGGGGAGCTGTTTTTT
CSVLTSGNTGELFF
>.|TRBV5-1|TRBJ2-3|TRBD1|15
TGCGCCAGCAGCTTGTCAGAGGGGGCTTCAGATACGCAGTATTTT
CASSLSEGASDTQYF
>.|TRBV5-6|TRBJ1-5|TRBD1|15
TGTGCCAGCAGCGGAGGGGCAGGGGGTGGTCAGCCCCAGCATTTT
CASSGGAGGGQPQHF
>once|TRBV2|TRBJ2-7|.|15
TGTGCCAGCGGGGTCGACAGGGAGGCAAGCTACGAGCAGTACTTC
CASGVDREASYEQYF
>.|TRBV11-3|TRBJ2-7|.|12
TGTGCCAGCAGCTTAAAGAGGGCCGAGCAGTACTTC
CASSLKRAEQYF
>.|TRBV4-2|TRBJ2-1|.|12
TGTGCCAGCAGCCAAGGTGAGACAGGGCAGTTCTTC
CASSQGETGQFF
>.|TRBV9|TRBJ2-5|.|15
TGTGCCAGCAGCGTAGACCCCGGAGGAGGAGAGACCCAGTACTTC
CASSVDPGGGETQYF
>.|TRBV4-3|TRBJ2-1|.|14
TGCGCCAGCAGCCCCTGGACTACTCACAATGAGCAGTTCTTC
CASSPWTTHNEQFF
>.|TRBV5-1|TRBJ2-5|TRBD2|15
TGCGCCAGCTCCCCGGCCGGGGGGACCCAAGAGACCCAGTACTTC
CASSPAGGTQETQYF
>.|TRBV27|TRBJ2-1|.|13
TGTGCCAGCAGTTTCGGAGGGAGGACCGAGCAGTTCTTC
CASSFGGRTEQFF
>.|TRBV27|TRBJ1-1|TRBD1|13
TGTGCCAGCAGTGAGAGGACAGGGCTTGAAGCTTTCTTT
CASSERTGLEAFF
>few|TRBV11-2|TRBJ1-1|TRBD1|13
TGTGCCAGCAGCGCGACAGGGGGCGGTCTGGCTTTCTTT
CASSATGGGLAFF
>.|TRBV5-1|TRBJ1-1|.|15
TGCGCCAGCAGCTTGGGACCCCAGGTGAACACTGAAGCTTTCTTT
CASSLGPQVNTEAFF
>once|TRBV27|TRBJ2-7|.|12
TGTGCCAGCAGAGGTAGCGGAATGGCGCAGTACTTC
CASRGSGMAQYF
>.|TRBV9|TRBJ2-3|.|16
TGTGCCAGCAGCGTAGCTTCCAGCGGTCGCACAGATACGCAGTATTTT
CASSVASSGRTDTQYF
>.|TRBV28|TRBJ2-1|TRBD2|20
TGTGCCAGCAGTTTACGACCGGGACTAGCGGAGGGAAGCTCCTACAATGAGCAGTTCTTC
CASSLRPGLAEGSSYNEQFF
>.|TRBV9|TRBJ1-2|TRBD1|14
TGTGCCAGCAGCGGCTCCGGGACAGGGTATGGCTACACCTTC
CASSGSGTGYGYTF